Following are 16 T cell receptor beta chains from one sample sequenced in a study of blood T cell repertoires in COVID-19. Profiled with immunoSEQ multiplex PCR; TCRdb holds only in-frame clones, not every one. The sample has 30,000 to 40,000 clones, about 90% seen once. Sample: peripheral blood. These receptors all stem from a woman aged 80 or over with acute or convalescent COVID-19.

J is TRBJ1-4 and V is TRBV6-1; 8 nucleotides line up with TRBD1. This CDR3 contains 14 residues. The J segment lost 6 bases and the V segment lost 3 bases, leaving 3 bases of the junction unmatched. Germline CDR1 MNHNS, CDR2 SASEGT. CDR3: CASSDRGLDEKLFF. CDR3 nucleotide sequence: TGTGCCAGCAGTGACAGGGGGCTAGATGAAAAACTGTTTTTT.

The chain recombines TRBV7-9 with TRBJ2-5, with TRBD1 identical over 7 bases. V lost 4 bases and J lost 0; bases outside the gene matches: 5. The CDR3 loop spans 15 amino acids. Germline V gene lookup returns CDR1 SEHNR and CDR2 FQNEAQ (reference sequence). CDR3 nucleotides: TGTGCCAGCAGCTCCACAGGGGCCTACCAAGAGACCCAGTACTTC. It encodes CASSSTGAYQETQYF.

This clone has only a few counts. This chain uses TRBV28 with TRBJ2-7; 8 bases match TRBD2. There are 14 residues in the CDR3. J gave up 3 bases and V 4 bases, and 5 bases lay outside the gene matches. CDR1 and CDR2 (germline): MDHEN, SYDVKM. The CDR3 nucleotides read TGTGCCAGCAGTTCCGACCGGGGGGGCTACGAGCAGTACTTC. It translates to CASSSDRGGYEQYF.

This clone appeared once. The rearrangement joins TRBV5-1 to TRBJ1-1, with 9 bases lining up with TRBD1. The CDR3 sequence is 16 residues long. The trim removed 4 bases at V and 4 bases at J, leaving 11 bases unmatched. Per the germline V gene, CDR1 is SGHRS and CDR2 is YFSETQ. The CDR3 protein is CASSISGQGMTTEAFF. The DNA of the CDR3 is TGCGCCAGCAGCATTTCCGGACAGGGGATGACCACTGAAGCTTTCTTT.

The chain employs TRBV9 and TRBJ1-1; TRBD1 matches 7 bases. CDR1 is SGDLS and CDR2 is YYNGEE in the germline V gene. The CDR3 has 14 residues. After removal of 4 bases from V and 2 bases from J, the junction contained 5 bases not matched to a gene. CDR3 in DNA: TGTGCCAGCAGCATCGGACAGGTTAACACTGAAGCTTTCTTT. This codes for CASSIGQVNTEAFF.

Worth noting for this clone: One end of the junction does not line up with germline, which may come from a read error. The gene calls are TRBV7-7 and TRBJ2-5, with 15 bases identical to TRBD2. Germline assignment: CDR1 SSHAT and CDR2 FNYEAQ (reference sequence). The CDR3 extends over 17 amino acids. The CDR3 bases are TGTGCTAGCAGCCCGGGACTAGCGGGGGGTACACAAGAGACCCAGTACTTC. It encodes CASSPGLAGGTQETQYF.

This chain uses TRBV25-1 with TRBJ1-2; weak D call: TRBD1 (6 bases). Looked up from germline, CDR1 is MGHDK and CDR2 is SYGVNS. The ends were cut back, 5 bases at V and 0 bases at J, with 13 bases in the middle. The CDR3 is made up of 15 amino acids. The CDR3 here is CASSPRGGTNYGYTF. The CDR3 nucleotides are TGTGCCAGCAGTCCTCGAGGGGGAACTAACTATGGCTACACCTTC.

The chain combines TRBV18 with TRBJ2-5; D not resolved. Germline assignment: CDR1 KGHSH and CDR2 LQKENI. The CDR3 loop spans 13 amino acids. Trimming took off 1 base at V and 3 bases at J, with 6 bases between the two ends. CDR3 sequence: CASSPLQEETQYF. CDR3 bases: TGTGCCAGCTCACCACTTCAGGAAGAGACCCAGTACTTC.

The J gene is TRBJ2-7, the V gene TRBV7-2, with TRBD2 identical over 7 bases. The CDR3 contains 14 residues. The junction had 2 bases not matched to a gene; V was cut back by 0 bases and J by 3 bases. CDR1 SGHTA and CDR2 FQGNSA come from the germline V gene. The CDR3 DNA follows: TGTGCCAGCAGCTTAGCTAGCGGGTACTACGAGCAGTACTTC. Translating it yields CASSLASGYYEQYF.

The chain carries TRBV19 and TRBJ1-1; 8 nucleotides align to TRBD1. This CDR3 spans 15 amino acids. Losses at the gene ends were 1 base for V and 5 bases for J; bases not matched to a gene: 6. Germline CDR1 reads LNHDA; CDR2 reads SQIVND (reference sequence). CDR3 DNA sequence: TGTGCCAGTAGTATAGTCGGACAGGGATTTACTGAAGCTTTCTTT. This translates into CASSIVGQGFTEAFF.

The chain recombines TRBV10-3 with TRBJ1-1; 8 bases map to TRBD1. This CDR3 is 14 amino acids long. Per the germline V gene, CDR1 is ENHRY and CDR2 is SYGVKD. After removal of 5 bases from V and 3 bases from J, the junction contained 5 bases not matched to a gene. CDR3 loop: CAISPRGLDTEAFF. The CDR3 region has the DNA TGTGCCATCAGTCCCAGGGGGCTGGACACTGAAGCTTTCTTT.

The rearrangement joins TRBV5-1 to TRBJ2-6; D may be TRBD2 (6 bases). The ends were cut back, 2 bases at V and 4 bases at J, with 16 bases in the middle. The CDR3 length is 17 residues. Germline V gene lookup returns CDR1 SGHRS and CDR2 YFSETQ. The CDR3 sequence is CASSFGAGSKGANVLTF. The CDR3 DNA sequence: TGCGCCAGCAGCTTTGGGGCGGGGTCTAAGGGGGCCAACGTCCTGACTTTC. Full variable domain (remainder filled in from reference TRBV5-1 and TRBJ2-6): KAGVTQTPRYLIKTRGQQVTLSCSPISGHRSVSWYQQTPGQGLQFLFEYFSETQRNKGNFPGRFSGRQFSNSRSEMNVSTLELGDSALYLCASSFGAGSKGANVLTFGAGSRLTVL.

The rearrangement joins TRBV5-1 to TRBJ2-1; the match to TRBD1 covers 7 bases. Germline loops: CDR1 SGHRS, CDR2 YFSETQ. Losses at the gene ends were 0 bases for V and 5 bases for J; bases not matched to a gene: 2. The CDR3 is 14 residues long. CDR3 nucleotide sequence: TGCGCCAGCAGCTTGGGACAGGGAAACAATGAGCAGTTCTTC. It specifies CASSLGQGNNEQFF.

The chain joins TRBV11-2 to TRBJ2-5; D remains unclear. Deletions cut 5 bases from V and 6 bases from J, with 7 bases between. This CDR3 comprises 11 residues. The germline V gene has CDR1 SGHAT and CDR2 FQNNGV. The CDR3 spells CASSPSKTQYF. The DNA of the CDR3 is TGTGCCAGCAGCCCTAGTAAGACCCAGTACTTC.

The chain recombines TRBV12-5 with TRBJ2-5; D might be TRBD2 (5 bases). The CDR3 is 15 residues long. Germline lookup yields CDR1 LGHNT and CDR2 FRNRAP. The V gene lost 1 base and the J gene lost 5 bases, with 14 bases spanning the gap. CDR3 region: CASGLGLAALETQYF. The CDR3 coding sequence is TGTGCTAGTGGTTTGGGGCTAGCAGCCCTGGAGACCCAGTACTTC.

This clone appeared once. The chain recombines TRBV5-1 with TRBJ2-7, with D perhaps matching TRBD1 (6 bases). The V gene lost 7 bases and the J gene lost 0 bases, with 8 bases spanning the gap. Germline-derived CDR1 and CDR2 are SGHRS and YFSETQ. The CDR3 is made up of 12 amino acids. Written as DNA, the CDR3 is TGCGCCAGCCAGGGGCTCTCCTACGAGCAGTACTTC. This encodes CASQGLSYEQYF.